These 30 T cell receptor beta chains share one sample of origin, sequenced in a study of blood T cell repertoires in COVID-19. TCRdb keeps only in-frame clones here, not all; method: immunoSEQ multiplex PCR. The sample contains about 330,000 clones, roughly 87% of which appear only once. Sequencing input: PBMCs or T cells enriched from blood (not recorded which). These receptors were obtained from a woman in her 30s who had recovered from COVID-19.

The J gene is TRBJ1-1, the V gene TRBV5-4, with 7 bases identical to TRBD1. Trimming at V came to 2 bases and at J to 1 base, leaving 8 bases not matched to a gene. CDR3 length equals 16 residues. Looked up from germline, CDR1 is SGHNT and CDR2 is YYREEE (reference sequence). CDR3 region: CASSFERGLKNTEAFF. The CDR3 region has the DNA TGTGCCAGCAGCTTTGAGAGGGGGCTTAAGAACACTGAAGCTTTCTTT.

This clone was seen only once. The J gene is TRBJ2-3, the V gene TRBV3-1 (or the pseudogene TRBV3-2), with a tentative D call TRBD2 (5 bases). V lost 2 bases and J lost 1, with 19 bases in between. CDR3 length equals 18 residues. Germline CDR1 reads LGHDT; CDR2 reads YNNKEL (reference sequence). The CDR3 DNA sequence: TGTGCCAGCAGCCAAAAAGGAGGCGGCCTCGTTGGCACAGATACGCAGTATTTT. Protein product: CASSQKGGGLVGTDTQYF.

In nucleotides, the CDR3 is TGTGCCAGCAACAGGGGAGGCGAAAAACTGTTTTTT. It specifies CASNRGGEKLFF. V is TRBV19 and J is TRBJ1-4; 7 positions match TRBD1. CDR1 and CDR2 (germline): LNHDA, SQIVND (reference sequence). V shed 9 bases and J 8 bases; nucleotides not matched to a gene: 6. This CDR3 has 12 amino acids.

The chain combines TRBV6-5 with TRBJ1-5, with TRBD1 matching over 7 bases. Looked up from germline, CDR1 is MNHEY and CDR2 is SVGAGI. The junction had 11 bases not matched to a gene; V was cut back by 6 bases and J by 15 bases. This CDR3 spans 12 amino acids. The CDR3 DNA reads as TGTGCCAGCAGCGCACCTGACAGGGCCACGCATTTT. Translating gives CASSAPDRATHF.

The gene calls are TRBV27 and TRBJ2-1; 11 nucleotides agree with TRBD1. V lost 6 bases and J lost 4; bases outside the gene matches: 8. Germline lookup yields CDR1 MNHEY and CDR2 SMNVEV (reference sequence). The CDR3 runs to 16 residues. In DNA, the CDR3 is TGTGCCAGCAGCCTTACCGGGACAGGGGGGTACAATGAGCAGTTCTTC. This sequence encodes CASSLTGTGGYNEQFF.

The chain is built from TRBV19 and TRBJ1-6, with TRBD1 as a possible D gene (6 bases). Trimming pared 5 bases from V and 2 bases from J, leaving 16 bases between. Germline-derived CDR1 and CDR2 are LNHDA and SQIVND (reference sequence). There are 17 residues in the CDR3. Written as DNA, the CDR3 is TGTGCCAGTAGTTTGGGGGGCGCGGGGGCCTATAATTCACCCCTCCACTTT. Its protein product is CASSLGGAGAYNSPLHF.

The chain couples TRBV7-6 to TRBJ2-7; 11 nucleotides align to TRBD1. The J segment lost 6 bases and the V segment lost 5 bases, leaving 3 bases of the junction unmatched. Germline V gene data show CDR1 as SGHVS and CDR2 as FNYEAQ. This CDR3 is 13 amino acids long. The CDR3 DNA follows: TGTGCCAGCAGCAAGGGACAGGGGGGCGAGCAGTACTTC. Translation gives CASSKGQGGEQYF.

V and J are TRBV6-5 and TRBJ2-1; 9 nucleotides agree with TRBD1. The CDR3 totals 12 residues. Trimming took 1 base from V and 14 from J; bases not matched to a gene: 3. CDR1 MNHEY and CDR2 SVGAGI come from the germline V gene. The CDR3 nucleotides are TGTGCCAGCAGTTACTTAACAGGGGGCGAGTTCTTC. Amino acids: CASSYLTGGEFF.

CDR3 in amino acids: CASMQIAGDYNEQFF. In DNA, the CDR3 is TGTGCCAGCATGCAAATTGCGGGAGACTACAATGAGCAGTTCTTC. V usage is TRBV11-2 and J usage is TRBJ2-1; TRBD2 matches 7 bases. This CDR3 is 15 amino acids long. Unmatched junction bases numbered 9, after V lost 7 bases and J lost 3 bases. Germline V CDR1 and CDR2: SGHAT, FQNNGV.

This clone was seen a handful of times. V usage is TRBV6-2 or TRBV6-3 and J usage is TRBJ1-5; tentative D call: TRBD1 (5 bases). CDR1 and CDR2 from the germline V gene are MNHEY and SVGEGT. This CDR3 spans 17 amino acids. V dropped 2 bases and J dropped 3 bases, with 17 bases sitting between them. CDR3 sequence: CASSYEDVWGTNQPQHF. In nucleotides, the CDR3 is TGTGCCAGCAGTTACGAGGACGTGTGGGGCACCAATCAGCCCCAGCATTTT.

This chain joins TRBV7-8 and TRBJ2-1; weak D call: TRBD2 (6 bases). CDR1 and CDR2 (germline): SGHVS, FQNEAQ. The CDR3 is 17 residues long. The V end lost 1 base, the J end lost 4 bases, and 17 bases lay between the germline ends. CDR3 coding DNA: TGTGCCAGCAGCTTAGGTCGGGGGATTTCCTATTACAATGAGCAGTTCTTC. Its translation: CASSLGRGISYYNEQFF.

The chain links TRBV3-1 (or the pseudogene TRBV3-2) to TRBJ1-2; 7 nucleotides line up with TRBD1. Germline CDR1 reads LGHDT; CDR2 reads YNNKEL (reference sequence). The ends lost 4 bases at V and 8 bases at J; junction bases unmatched: 7. The CDR3 spans 13 residues. CDR3 DNA: TGTGCCAGCAGCCCGAGGGCAGGGGGAGGCTACACCTTC. This gives the protein CASSPRAGGGYTF.

This chain joins TRBV2 and TRBJ2-2; D gene uncertain. CDR3 size: 15 residues. Germline V gives CDR1 SNHLY, CDR2 FYNNEI. The V end lost 0 bases, the J end lost 1 base, and 6 bases lay between the germline ends. This CDR3 is CASSEAEQNTGELFF. Written as DNA, the CDR3 is TGTGCCAGCAGTGAAGCCGAGCAGAACACCGGGGAGCTGTTTTTT.

The chain is built from TRBV5-1 and TRBJ2-7; D is uncertain. CDR1 and CDR2 (germline): SGHRS, YFSETQ. V was cut by 0 bases and J by 2 bases, with 9 bases left in between. The CDR3 is 14 residues long. Here the CDR3 DNA reads TGCGCCAGCAGCTTGGAACAACCCACCTACGAGCAGTACTTC. Its protein is CASSLEQPTYEQYF.

This chain links TRBV7-9 with TRBJ2-3, with D possibly TRBD1 on 6 matching bases. V was shortened by 6 bases and J by 2 bases, with 15 bases between the two germline ends. Germline CDR1 reads SEHNR; CDR2 reads FQNEAQ (reference sequence). The CDR3 runs 15 residues. The CDR3 bases are TGTGCCAGCAGTAAGACAGGTGTGTCCACAGATACGCAGTATTTT. It specifies CASSKTGVSTDTQYF.

CDR3 sequence reads: CASSQGGGANEQFF. The CDR3 nucleotides read TGTGCCAGCAGCCAGGGCGGGGGGGCCAATGAGCAGTTCTTC. This rearrangement joins TRBV7-9 to TRBJ2-1, with 9 bases that match TRBD2. Per germline, CDR1 SEHNR and CDR2 FQNEAQ (reference sequence). Germline trimming cut 5 bases from V and 6 bases from J; bases unmatched to any gene: 5. This CDR3 comprises 14 residues.

The V and J genes are TRBV13 and TRBJ1-3; D is perhaps TRBD1 (6 bases). Trimming removed 4 bases from V and 2 bases from J, with 18 bases in between. The CDR3 consists of 17 residues. Germline V CDR1 and CDR2: PRHDT, FYEKMQ (reference sequence). Here the CDR3 DNA reads TGTGCCAGCAGCTCCACCCTGGGGGGGCTCCCTGGAAACACCATATATTTT. Translating gives CASSSTLGGLPGNTIYF.

The chain uses TRBV18 and TRBJ1-2, with a possible D match to TRBD1 (6 bases). Germline lookup yields CDR1 KGHSH and CDR2 LQKENI. This CDR3 region has 14 residues. V lost 0 bases and J lost 4, with 9 bases in between. The CDR3 DNA sequence: TGTGCCAGCTCACCACCGGACAGAGCCTATGGCTACACCTTC. Translated, it gives CASSPPDRAYGYTF.

J is TRBJ1-2 and V is TRBV6-5, with TRBD1 matching 10 bases. This CDR3 has 14 residues. The trim removed 6 bases at V and 8 bases at J, leaving 9 bases unmatched. Germline CDR1 MNHEY, CDR2 SVGAGI. DNA for the CDR3: TGTGCCAGCAGCCGATCGGGACAGGGGAAGGGCTACACCTTC. This encodes CASSRSGQGKGYTF.

V usage is TRBV19 and J usage is TRBJ1-2; 10 positions agree with TRBD1. After removal of 3 bases from V and 8 bases from J, the junction contained 9 bases not matched to a gene. The germline V gene encodes CDR1 LNHDA and CDR2 SQIVND (reference sequence). This CDR3 contains 15 residues. CDR3 protein: CASSIQAGTGAGYTF. CDR3 nucleotides: TGTGCCAGTAGTATCCAGGCCGGGACAGGGGCCGGCTACACCTTC.

The rearrangement links TRBV6-1 to TRBJ2-4; D is uncertain. The CDR3 loop spans 14 amino acids. From germline, CDR1 is MNHNS and CDR2 SASEGT. The V end was cut by 5 bases, the J end by 0 bases, with 8 bases between. CDR3: CASSHILAKNIQYF. CDR3 sequence (DNA): TGTGCCAGCAGTCACATCCTAGCCAAAAACATTCAGTACTTC.

This clone has more than one count but fewer than ten. The rearrangement joins TRBV6-5 to TRBJ1-4; possible D gene TRBD1, 6 bases. Germline values: CDR1 MNHEY, CDR2 SVGAGI. This CDR3 comprises 15 residues. Trimming pared 6 bases from V and 3 bases from J, leaving 14 bases between. The CDR3 protein is CASRPAGGPNEKLFF. The CDR3 bases are TGTGCCAGCAGGCCAGCCGGGGGGCCTAATGAAAAACTGTTTTTT.

The chain has TRBV5-4 and TRBJ2-7; TRBD2 matches 12 bases. Losses at the gene ends were 3 bases for V and 5 bases for J; bases not matched to a gene: 6. The CDR3 consists of 15 residues. Germline V gene lookup returns CDR1 SGHNT and CDR2 YYREEE (reference sequence). The CDR3 here is CASSYRTSGDDEQYF. The DNA for the CDR3 is TGTGCCAGCAGCTACCGGACTAGCGGGGATGACGAGCAGTACTTC. Full variable domain (outside the CDR3, taken from reference TRBV5-4 and TRBJ2-7): ETGVTQSPTHLIKTRGQQVTLRCSSQSGHNTVSWYQQALGQGPQFIFQYYREEENGRGNFPPRFSGLQFPNYSSELNVNALELDDSALYLCASSYRTSGDDEQYFGPGTRLTVT.

The rearrangement uses TRBV3-1 (or the pseudogene TRBV3-2) and TRBJ2-5; 7 bases fit TRBD2. The length of the CDR3 is 16 residues. The junction had 8 bases not matched to a gene; V was cut back by 2 bases and J by 2 bases. CDR1 and CDR2 from the germline V gene are LGHDT and YNNKEL (reference sequence). The CDR3 spells CASSQPLGLLQETQYF. The CDR3 DNA follows: TGTGCCAGCAGCCAACCATTGGGACTACTTCAAGAGACCCAGTACTTC.

The rearrangement uses TRBV7-2 and TRBJ2-5, with D possibly TRBD2 on 6 matching bases. Germline V gene sequence: CDR1 SGHTA, CDR2 FQGNSA. Trimming took 3 bases from V and 5 from J, leaving 10 bases between them. CDR3 size: 13 residues. CDR3 nucleotide sequence: TGTGCCAGCAGCTTCGACAGCGGGGAGACCCAGTACTTC. Translation: CASSFDSGETQYF.

The chain combines TRBV6-5 with TRBJ1-2; 9 bases match TRBD1. Trimming at V came to 3 bases and at J to 7 bases, leaving 9 bases not matched to a gene. The CDR3 consists of 15 residues. From germline, CDR1 is MNHEY and CDR2 SVGAGI. In DNA, the CDR3 is TGTGCCAGCAGTTATAATACCGGGACAGGGTTTGGCTACACCTTC. Encoded protein: CASSYNTGTGFGYTF.

The chain recombines TRBV29-1 with TRBJ1-1; D unclear. CDR1 and CDR2 from the germline V gene are SQVTM and ANQGSEA. The CDR3 is 16 residues long. With 4 bases removed from V and 1 base from J, the gap between germline ends came to 19 bases. The CDR3, as DNA: TGCAGCGTTGTGGGCAGACGCCTACATGGGAACACTGAAGCTTTCTTT. Its protein product is CSVVGRRLHGNTEAFF.

The chain recombines TRBV14 with TRBJ1-2; D is unclear. In germline, CDR1 is SGHDN, CDR2 FVKESK. This CDR3 comprises 16 residues. The germline V and J ends were trimmed by 2 bases and 5 bases, with 18 bases remaining between them. CDR3 sequence: CASSQNEGLGGYGYTF. The CDR3 nucleotides read TGTGCCAGCAGCCAAAACGAAGGACTTGGCGGTTATGGCTACACCTTC.

The chain links TRBV7-6 to TRBJ1-6, with 9 bases aligning to TRBD1. This CDR3 comprises 14 residues. From germline, CDR1 is SGHVS and CDR2 FNYEAQ. V was pared by 9 bases and J by 7 bases, with 7 bases of the junction left unmatched. The CDR3 sequence: CASSGTGTNSPLHF. The CDR3 nucleotides read TGTGCCAGTTCCGGGACAGGGACAAATTCACCCCTCCACTTT.

The J gene is TRBJ1-3, the V gene TRBV6-5; possible D gene TRBD1, 6 bases. The CDR3 covers 15 residues. Germline-derived CDR1 and CDR2 are MNHEY and SVGAGI. Between the trimmed V and J ends, which lost 2 bases and 0 bases, there was a span of 8 bases. In nucleotides, the CDR3 is TGTGCCAGCAGTTACGACAGGAGCTCTGGAAACACCATATATTTT. It codes for CASSYDRSSGNTIYF.